This T cell receptor (beta chain) was retrieved from a study of T cell changes during pregnancy in multiple sclerosis. CDR1 and CDR2 (germline): MNHEY, SVGAGI. Losses at the gene ends were 5 bases for V and 7 bases for J; bases not matched to a gene: 7. The CDR3 extends over 14 amino acids. The protocol was immunoSEQ multiplex PCR, while the TCRdb copy is restricted to in-frame clones and leaves out a portion. The data show more than 90,000 clones, roughly 92% seen once. Specimen: peripheral blood, collected after pregnancy. This chain uses TRBV6-5 with TRBJ2-1; 8 bases match TRBD2. The source is a female donor with multiple sclerosis, enrolled in a pregnancy study. The CDR3 here is CASSPSGSLNEQFF. In DNA, the CDR3 is TGTGCCAGCAGTCCCAGCGGGAGTTTGAATGAGCAGTTCTTC.